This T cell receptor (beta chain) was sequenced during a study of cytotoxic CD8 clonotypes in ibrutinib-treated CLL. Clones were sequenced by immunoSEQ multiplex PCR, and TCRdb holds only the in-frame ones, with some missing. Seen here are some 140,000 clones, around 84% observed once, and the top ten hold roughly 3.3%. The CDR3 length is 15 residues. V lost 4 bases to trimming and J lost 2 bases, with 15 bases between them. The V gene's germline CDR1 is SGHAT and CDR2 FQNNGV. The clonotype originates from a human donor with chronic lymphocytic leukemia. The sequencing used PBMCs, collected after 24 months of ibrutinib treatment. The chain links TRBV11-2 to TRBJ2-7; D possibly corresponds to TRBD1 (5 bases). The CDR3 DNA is TGTGCCAGCAGCTCGTTGGCAGGGTGGCCCTACGAGCAGTACTTC. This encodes CASSSLAGWPYEQYF.